The next 17 T cell receptor beta chains were all read from a single sample in a study of blood T cell repertoires in COVID-19. Data came from immunoSEQ multiplex PCR; TCRdb stores just in-frame clones and leaves some out. The sample shows 130,000 or so clones, less than 90% of them seen only once. Sequencing was performed on peripheral blood. Receptor source: a human donor with COVID-19, enrolled during active disease. The donor label of this sample is uncertain.

The chain joins TRBV3-1 (or the pseudogene TRBV3-2) to TRBJ2-1; 7 bases match TRBD1. This CDR3 region has 16 residues. With 4 bases clipped from V and 1 base from J, the junction kept 7 bases outside the gene matches. In germline, CDR1 is LGHDT, CDR2 YNNKEL (reference sequence). CDR3 sequence: CASSLSGGASYNEQFF. CDR3 in DNA: TGTGCCAGCAGCCTATCAGGGGGAGCATCCTACAATGAGCAGTTCTTC.

J is TRBJ2-7 and V is TRBV18; TRBD1 matches 11 bases. The CDR3 runs to 15 residues. The germline V gene has CDR1 KGHSH and CDR2 LQKENI. The V segment lost 0 bases and the J segment 3 bases; nucleotides outside the gene matches: 1. CDR3: CASSPPGQGDYEQYF. CDR3 bases: TGTGCCAGCTCACCACCGGGACAGGGGGACTACGAGCAGTACTTC.

The V call is TRBV5-4, the J call TRBJ2-2, with TRBD1 matching 7 bases. The CDR3 runs 14 residues. CDR1 is SGHNT and CDR2 is YYREEE in the germline V gene (reference sequence). V lost 0 bases and J lost 6; bases outside the gene matches: 2. In nucleotides, the CDR3 is TGTGCCAGCAGCTTGGACAGGGGTTCCGGGGAGCTGTTTTTT. It codes for CASSLDRGSGELFF.

The genes are TRBV19 and TRBJ2-2, with D unclear. Trimming pared 3 bases from V and 0 bases from J, leaving 5 bases between. Per the germline V gene, CDR1 is LNHDA and CDR2 is SQIVND (reference sequence). The CDR3 sequence is 14 residues long. CDR3 DNA: TGTGCCAGTAGTATGCAGTCGAACACCGGGGAGCTGTTTTTT. Translated: CASSMQSNTGELFF.

The chain has TRBV7-9 and TRBJ2-3, with unresolved D. Germline values: CDR1 SEHNR, CDR2 FQNEAQ (reference sequence). Deletions cut 1 base from V and 6 bases from J, with 11 bases between. This CDR3 spans 14 amino acids. As DNA, the CDR3 is TGTGCCAGCAGCTTAGATCAGCCCGGGGATACGCAGTATTTT. The encoded protein is CASSLDQPGDTQYF.

The chain couples TRBV2 to TRBJ1-5, with a weak D call TRBD1 (5 bases). The germline V gene encodes CDR1 SNHLY and CDR2 FYNNEI. V lost 5 bases, J lost 1 base, and 12 bases lay in between. This CDR3 comprises 15 residues. The CDR3 region has the DNA TGTGCCAGCAGTATGGAGGGGTCGAGCAATCAGCCCCAGCATTTT. Translated: CASSMEGSSNQPQHF.

This chain uses TRBV18 with TRBJ2-5; TRBD1 is a possible D gene (6 bases). The CDR3 length is 16 residues. V lost 3 bases, J lost 4 bases, and 18 bases lay in between. From germline, CDR1 is KGHSH and CDR2 LQKENI. In DNA, the CDR3 is TGTGCCAGCTCACCCCCTACTGACAGGACGGGAGAGACCCAGTACTTC. This gives the protein CASSPPTDRTGETQYF.

The J gene is TRBJ2-2, the V gene TRBV5-4; D is uncertain. Trimming pared 4 bases from V and 3 bases from J, leaving 7 bases between. This CDR3 has 13 amino acids. Germline V gene lookup returns CDR1 SGHNT and CDR2 YYREEE (reference sequence). CDR3 region: CASSPMHTGELFF. DNA of the CDR3: TGTGCCAGCAGCCCTATGCACACCGGGGAGCTGTTTTTT.

V is TRBV7-9 and J is TRBJ2-7; 7 bases line up with TRBD1. The V gene end was trimmed by 6 bases and the J gene end by 4 bases; junction bases not matched to a gene: 9. Germline V lookup: CDR1 SEHNR, CDR2 FQNEAQ (reference sequence). The CDR3 has 14 residues. The CDR3 coding sequence is TGTGCCAGCAGTACCGGGACAGAAGTATACGAGCAGTACTTC. Amino acids: CASSTGTEVYEQYF.

The chain uses TRBV10-3 and TRBJ2-7; no firm D call. The CDR3 runs to 14 residues. The germline V gene encodes CDR1 ENHRY and CDR2 SYGVKD. Trimming cost V 4 bases and J 0 bases, with 10 bases left between them. CDR3 region: CAISGQKSSYEQYF. CDR3 DNA: TGTGCCATCAGTGGGCAGAAAAGCTCCTACGAGCAGTACTTC.

Regarding this clone: This may come from a read error, since a much larger clone is one base off. V and J are TRBV2 and TRBJ1-2; TRBD1 might be the D (5 bases). Germline V gene lookup returns CDR1 SNHLY and CDR2 FYNNEI. Trimming took 2 bases from V and 4 from J, leaving 5 bases between them. CDR3 size: 12 residues. As DNA, the CDR3 is TGTGCCAGCAGTGAACAGGGCTATGGCTACACCTTC. Its translation is CASSEQGYGYTF. The whole variable domain, remainder taken from reference TRBV2 and TRBJ1-2, is EPEVTQTPSHQVTQMGQEVILRCVPISNHLYFYWYRQILGQKVEFLVSFYNNEISEKSEIFDDQFSVERPDGSNFTLKIRSTKLEDSAMYFCASSEQGYGYTFGSGTRLTVV.

The chain uses TRBV10-1 and TRBJ1-3, with 7 bases matching TRBD1. The CDR3 spans 14 residues. Germline values: CDR1 WNHNN, CDR2 SYGVQD (reference sequence). V lost 10 bases to trimming and J lost 0 bases; unmatched junction nucleotides: 6. The CDR3 spells CATSTGISGNTIYF. The CDR3 DNA sequence: TGCGCCACCTCGACAGGGATCTCTGGAAACACCATATATTTT.

The genes are TRBV3-1 (or the pseudogene TRBV3-2) and TRBJ2-3; TRBD1 matches at 10 bases. CDR3 length: 15 amino acids. The germline CDR1 and CDR2 sequences are LGHDT and YNNKEL (reference sequence). V shed 3 bases and J 6 bases; nucleotides not matched to a gene: 6. Here the CDR3 reads CASSHQTGGADTQYF. The CDR3 DNA reads TGTGCCAGCAGCCATCAGACAGGGGGCGCTGATACGCAGTATTTT.

This sequence joins TRBV4-2 and TRBJ2-7; the match to TRBD2 covers 13 bases. Germline assignment: CDR1 LGHNA and CDR2 YNFKEQ. The V and J ends lost 4 bases and 3 bases, in that order; junction bases with no gene match: 9. This CDR3 contains 17 residues. The CDR3 DNA reads TGTGCCAGCAGCCTTGGACTAGCGGGAGTATCAGACTACGAGCAGTACTTC. It translates to CASSLGLAGVSDYEQYF.

This clone appeared once. The chain employs TRBV2 and TRBJ2-1; D might be TRBD1 (6 bases). This CDR3 has 16 amino acids. Trimming removed 7 bases from V and 0 bases from J, with 16 bases in between. From germline, CDR1 is SNHLY and CDR2 FYNNEI. CDR3 protein: CASNRYGTTSYNEQFF. The CDR3 DNA reads as TGTGCCAGCAATAGGTATGGGACAACCTCCTACAATGAGCAGTTCTTC.

V is TRBV5-1 and J is TRBJ1-3; D is possibly TRBD1 (5 bases). Germline V gene data show CDR1 as SGHRS and CDR2 as YFSETQ. The CDR3 contains 15 residues. The V gene lost 4 bases and the J gene lost 0 bases, with 11 bases spanning the gap. CDR3 nucleotides: TGCGCCAGCAGCCCAGGCAGGGCCTCTGGAAACACCATATATTTT. Translated, it gives CASSPGRASGNTIYF.

The V gene is TRBV7-2, the J gene TRBJ1-5; no firm D call. Germline lookup yields CDR1 SGHTA and CDR2 FQGNSA. Trimming removed 0 bases from V and 6 bases from J, with 9 bases in between. The CDR3 runs 14 residues. The CDR3 loop is CASSLAEDSQPQHF. In DNA, the CDR3 is TGTGCCAGCAGCTTAGCTGAGGACTCTCAGCCCCAGCATTTT. Full variable domain (outside the CDR3, taken from reference TRBV7-2 and TRBJ1-5): GAGVSQSPSNKVTEKGKDVELRCDPISGHTALYWYRQSLGQGLEFLIYFQGNSAPDKSGLPSDRFSAERTGGSVSTLTIQRTQQEDSAVYLCASSLAEDSQPQHFGDGTRLSIL.